This entry lists 2 T cell receptor beta chains sequenced from one sample in a study of T cell repertoires in cytomegalovirus infection (dated by TCRdb to about 2019). Their target antigens are unknown. The sequencer was an Illumina HiSeq 1500. Using fastp trimming at Q25 and MiXCR clonotype assembly, TCRdb reanalyzed the public sequencing data and kept in-frame beta chains. Every distinct CDR3 protein forms one entry, paired with its most common genes and DNA. The sample includes roughly 920,000 distinct CDR3 sequences, with around 30% observed a single time. The top ten hold over 12% of the sample. The treatment or condition tag for this specimen amounts to: in vitro stimulation with specific CMV peptide epitopes to enrich CMV-specific T cells. This specimen was cultured CD8+ T cells from PBMCs, taken from culture after CMV antigen stimulation. These receptors were taken from a human donor in good health (CMV status not recorded). Some clones in this sample may be carry-over from other donors' samples.

The chain recombines TRBV2 with TRBJ2-1; TRBD2 matches at 9 bases. Germline CDR1 SNHLY, CDR2 FYNNEI. Germline trimming cut 4 bases from V and 3 bases from J; bases unmatched to any gene: 4. The CDR3 runs 15 residues. In DNA, the CDR3 is TGTGCCAGCAGTGCCAGCGGGGGGATCTACAATGAGCAGTTCTTC. Protein: CASSASGGIYNEQFF. Full variable domain (outside the CDR3, taken from reference TRBV2 and TRBJ2-1): EPEVTQTPSHQVTQMGQEVILRCVPISNHLYFYWYRQILGQKVEFLVSFYNNEISEKSEIFDDQFSVERPDGSNFTLKIRSTKLEDSAMYFCASSASGGIYNEQFFGPGTRLTVL.

The genes are TRBV7-9 and TRBJ1-2; D is unclear. From germline, CDR1 is SEHNR and CDR2 FQNEAQ (reference sequence). The CDR3 consists of 14 residues. The ends were cut back, 1 base at V and 5 bases at J, with 11 bases in the middle. The CDR3 region is CASSLGEGVYGYTF. The CDR3 coding sequence is TGTGCCAGCAGCTTAGGGGAAGGAGTTTATGGCTACACCTTC. Supplemented by reference TRBV7-9 and TRBJ1-2, the full variable domain reads DTGVSQNPRHKITKRGQNVTFRCDPISEHNRLYWYRQTLGQGPEFLTYFQNEAQLEKSRLLSDRFSAERPKGSFSTLEIQRTEQGDSAMYLCASSLGEGVYGYTFGSGTRLTVV.